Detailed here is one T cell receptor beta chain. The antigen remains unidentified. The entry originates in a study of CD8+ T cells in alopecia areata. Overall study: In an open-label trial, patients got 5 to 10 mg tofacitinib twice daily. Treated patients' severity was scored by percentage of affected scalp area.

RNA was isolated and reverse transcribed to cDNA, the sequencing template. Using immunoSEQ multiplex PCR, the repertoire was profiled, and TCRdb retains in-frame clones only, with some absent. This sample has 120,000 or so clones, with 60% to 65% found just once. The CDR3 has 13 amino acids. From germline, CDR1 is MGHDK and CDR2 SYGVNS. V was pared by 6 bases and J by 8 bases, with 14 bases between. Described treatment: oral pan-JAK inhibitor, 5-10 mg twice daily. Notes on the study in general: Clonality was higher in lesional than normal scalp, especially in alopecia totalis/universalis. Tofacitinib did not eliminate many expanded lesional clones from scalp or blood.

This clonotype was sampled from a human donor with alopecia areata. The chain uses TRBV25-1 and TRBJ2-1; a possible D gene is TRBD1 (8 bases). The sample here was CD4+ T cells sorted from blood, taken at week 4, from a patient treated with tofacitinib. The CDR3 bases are TGTGCCAGCAGCTGGACAGGGAGGGATGAGCAGTTCTTC. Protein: CASSWTGRDEQFF.